This is a list of T cell receptor beta chains from one sample in a study of technical replicates of blood from several donors. The table came from immunoSEQ multiplex PCR; TCRdb's copy has only in-frame clones and leaves some out. The sample carries about 15,000 clones, 80% to 90% recorded once. The sequenced material came from PBMCs. All receptors come from a human donor in good health. Both conserved end residues are part of each CDR3. Expanded clones get a size class; other rows say once, few or many, or leave the size out.

J gene,V gene,clone size,CDR3 protein
TRBJ1-1,TRBV10-2,NA,CASSEDGSGTEAFF
TRBJ2-1,TRBV5-4,NA,CASTPRASGTYNEQFF
TRBJ1-1,TRBV5-1,few,CASSLNLGGAGTEAFF
TRBJ2-2,TRBV19,NA,CASSGVAGVVSTGELFF
TRBJ2-3,TRBV28,NA,CASSPSTDTQYF
TRBJ1-1,TRBV6-1,NA,CASSGAGTGNTEAFF
TRBJ2-4,TRBV7-8,NA,CASSPANRGVAKNIQYF
TRBJ2-7,TRBV2,few,CASSPGTRREQYF
TRBJ2-1,TRBV10-3,NA,CAIGGLAGATNNEQFF
TRBJ2-5,TRBV6-6,NA,CASCPGQETQYF
TRBJ2-1,TRBV2,NA,CASTNYNEQFF